The sequence of this T cell receptor beta chain was determined in a study of response to subunit inactivated influenza vaccine. Study-level findings and limits: Researchers suggested that each seasonal influenza vaccination recruits few new T cells.

Only a few counts were recorded for this clonotype. Antigen: not known. TCRdb reprocessed the RT-PCR reads with MiXCR, giving one entry per CDR3 protein. The table lists almost 600,000 distinct CDR3 sequences, approximately 15% of them singletons. V was clipped by 11 bases and J by 2 bases, with 12 bases between them. The CDR3 runs to 13 residues. Germline V gene lookup returns CDR1 ENHRY and CDR2 SYGVKD. V gene TRBV10-3 combines with J gene TRBJ2-2, with unresolved D. The sequence derives from a man aged 45-60 years who received an inactivated influenza vaccine. Sequenced here: PBMCs from blood, sampled roughly 12 days after vaccination. The CDR3 coding sequence is TGTGCCGTACCAGACACTAACACCGGGGAGCTGTTTTTT. This codes for CAVPDTNTGELFF.